The 23 T cell receptor beta chains given below trace back to one sample, sequenced in a study of human T cells and chemical hapten exposure. The time point denotes: patch test 1, 2 weeks after DPC sensitization. The treatment is: therapeutic diphenylcyclopropenone sensitization with weekly scalp DPC. MiXCR, applied by TCRdb to the RACE reads, yields one record per CDR3 protein. The table records 180,000 or so distinct CDR3 sequences, roughly 15% of them present only once. Here the sequenced sample was whole blood, taken in connection with sensitization to the hapten diphenylcyclopropenone (DPC). The receptors here all came from a woman in her 30s with alopecia areata. Some clones in this sample may be carry-over from other donors' samples.

This clonotype has just a few counts. The chain employs TRBV10-3 and TRBJ2-1, with D possibly being TRBD1 (6 bases). V lost 8 bases and J lost 7, with 21 bases in between. The CDR3 loop spans 15 amino acids. Germline CDR1 ENHRY, CDR2 SYGVKD. The CDR3 region has the DNA TGTGCCATCGGGGCGCTTACCAGAACAGGGAATGAGCAGTTCTTC. This translates into CAIGALTRTGNEQFF.

V is TRBV7-2 and J is TRBJ2-1; 12 bases are a match to TRBD2. With V trimmed by 4 bases and J by 12 bases, 13 bases remained unmatched. CDR3 length equals 16 residues. CDR1 SGHTA and CDR2 FQGNSA come from the germline V gene. CDR3 amino acids: CASSYSSGGAPLGQFF. The DNA for the CDR3 is TGTGCCAGCAGCTACTCTAGCGGGGGGGCACCCCTAGGGCAGTTCTTC.

This sequence joins TRBV28 and TRBJ1-2; D unclear. Germline CDR1 reads MDHEN; CDR2 reads SYDVKM. The CDR3 consists of 14 residues. Trimming pared 3 bases from V and 4 bases from J, leaving 12 bases between. The CDR3 loop is CASSLGLVLYGYTF. Here the CDR3 DNA reads TGTGCCAGCAGTTTGGGTCTGGTCCTCTATGGCTACACCTTC.

The V call is TRBV11-1, the J call TRBJ1-1; no clear D. In germline, CDR1 is SGHAT, CDR2 FQDESV (reference sequence). CDR3 length equals 16 residues. Trimming cost V 3 bases and J 1 base, with 15 bases left between them. The CDR3 protein is CASSFGFWHTNTEAFF. The CDR3 coding sequence is TGTGCCAGCAGCTTTGGATTCTGGCATACGAACACTGAAGCTTTCTTT.

This clonotype was detected only a few times. This chain joins TRBV11-2 and TRBJ2-1; D might be TRBD2 (7 bases). The CDR3 consists of 17 residues. V was cut by 5 bases and J by 2 bases, with 19 bases left in between. Germline values: CDR1 SGHAT, CDR2 FQNNGV. The CDR3 loop is CASSMRRGAQPYNEQFF. Here the CDR3 DNA reads TGTGCCAGCAGCATGAGACGGGGGGCCCAACCCTACAATGAGCAGTTCTTC.

In its sample, this clonotype was seen a few times. The genes are TRBV7-9 and TRBJ1-5, with D uncertain. The CDR3 contains 14 residues. The V end lost 1 base, the J end lost 4 bases, and 8 bases lay between the germline ends. Germline CDR1 and CDR2: SEHNR and FQNEAQ (reference sequence). The CDR3 region is CASSLGQDNQPQHF. As DNA, the CDR3 is TGTGCCAGCAGCTTAGGTCAGGATAATCAGCCCCAGCATTTT.

The V call is TRBV9, the J call TRBJ2-5; D might be TRBD1 (5 bases). CDR3 size: 15 residues. Germline V lookup: CDR1 SGDLS, CDR2 YYNGEE. V was trimmed by 0 bases and J by 2 bases, leaving 11 bases between them. The CDR3 spells CASSVELDRQETQYF. The CDR3 DNA follows: TGTGCCAGCAGCGTAGAACTTGACAGACAAGAGACCCAGTACTTC.

The chain carries TRBV27 and TRBJ2-7; TRBD1 is a possible D gene (5 bases). In germline, CDR1 is MNHEY, CDR2 SMNVEV (reference sequence). The V end lost 4 bases, the J end lost 6 bases, and 13 bases lay between the germline ends. The CDR3 is 13 amino acids. In DNA form, the CDR3 reads TGTGCCAGCAGTTCCTCAGGGTACTCCGAGCAGTACTTC. Translating gives CASSSSGYSEQYF.

At least ten counts were recorded for this clonotype. The rearrangement joins TRBV20-1 to TRBJ1-1, with TRBD1 as a possible D gene (6 bases). Trimming removed 7 bases from V and 1 base from J, with 16 bases in between. CDR3 length: 14 amino acids. Germline V gene sequence: CDR1 DFQATT, CDR2 SNEGSKA (reference sequence). CDR3 sequence (DNA): TGCAGTGGTACAGAGGGGACAACGAACACTGAAGCTTTCTTT. This translates into CSGTEGTTNTEAFF.

CDR3 nucleotides: TGTGCCAGCAGACCGACGACAGGCTATGGCTACACCTTC. Translating gives CASRPTTGYGYTF. The chain links TRBV6-5 to TRBJ1-2; possibly TRBD1 for D (6 bases). The germline V gene has CDR1 MNHEY and CDR2 SVGAGI. V lost 6 bases to trimming and J lost 4 bases, with 12 bases between them. The CDR3 spans 13 residues.

The table lists this clonotype with a few counts. The CDR3 reads CASTLEVGYGYTF. CDR3 DNA sequence: TGTGCCAGCACGCTGGAGGTTGGCTATGGCTACACCTTC. The chain is built from TRBV2 and TRBJ1-2; no reliable D call. V lost 7 bases to trimming and J lost 4 bases, with 13 bases between them. The CDR3 covers 13 residues. Germline V gene lookup returns CDR1 SNHLY and CDR2 FYNNEI.

This clonotype was seen ten or more times. The chain combines TRBV19 with TRBJ1-6; D ambiguous. CDR3 length equals 12 residues. Germline CDR1 reads LNHDA; CDR2 reads SQIVND (reference sequence). The V gene lost 3 bases and the J gene lost 8 bases, with 5 bases spanning the gap. CDR3 bases: TGTGCCAGTAGTATCCGGGATTCACCCCTCCACTTT. Amino acids: CASSIRDSPLHF.

This clonotype has only a few counts. This chain joins TRBV29-1 and TRBJ1-1; possibly TRBD1 for D (5 bases). V lost 4 bases and J lost 4, with 10 bases in between. The CDR3 extends over 12 amino acids. CDR1 is SQVTM and CDR2 is ANQGSEA in the germline V gene. This chain's CDR3 is CSVARATTEAFF. The CDR3 DNA reads as TGCAGCGTTGCCAGGGCGACCACTGAAGCTTTCTTT.

A remark on this clonotype: The junction departs from the called germline gene at one end, perhaps through a read error. The V gene is TRBV18, the J gene TRBJ2-7; D gene uncertain. Germline V lookup: CDR1 KGHSH, CDR2 LQKENI. The CDR3 consists of 15 residues. CDR3 residues: CTSSSLARGSYEQYF. The CDR3 nucleotides are TGTACCAGCTCATCCTTAGCACGCGGCTCCTACGAGCAGTACTTC.

The chain links TRBV4-3 to TRBJ2-7, with 13 bases lining up with TRBD2. CDR1 and CDR2 from the germline V gene are LGHNA and YSLEER. The length of the CDR3 is 16 residues. After removal of 1 base from V and 6 bases from J, the junction contained 6 bases not matched to a gene. CDR3 region: CASSQARTSGSGEQYF. DNA of the CDR3: TGCGCCAGCAGCCAAGCCCGGACTAGCGGGAGTGGCGAGCAGTACTTC.

This clonotype has just a few counts. The chain has TRBV18 and TRBJ1-1, with D hard to call. V shed 1 base and J shed 3 bases, with 12 bases lying between them. Germline V lookup: CDR1 KGHSH, CDR2 LQKENI. The CDR3 is 15 amino acids. CDR3 amino acids: CASSPRVWRDTEAFF. CDR3 sequence (DNA): TGTGCCAGCTCACCACGGGTATGGCGGGACACTGAAGCTTTCTTT.

This sequence joins TRBV6-1 and TRBJ2-1; the D is unclear. The germline V and J ends were trimmed by 7 bases and 8 bases, with 12 bases remaining between them. Germline CDR1 MNHNS, CDR2 SASEGT. The CDR3 runs to 12 residues. The CDR3 DNA is TGTGCCAGCACCCCACCCGCCGATGAGCAGTTCTTC. As protein: CASTPPADEQFF.

This sequence joins TRBV7-2 and TRBJ2-1; 9 bases align to TRBD2. The CDR3 is 16 amino acids. CDR1 is SGHTA, CDR2 FQGNSA, per germline. V shed 0 bases and J 8 bases; nucleotides not matched to a gene: 8. The CDR3 region has the DNA TGTGCCAGCAGCTTAGCCGTTAGCGGGGGAGGCCATGAGCAGTTCTTC. Protein: CASSLAVSGGGHEQFF.

DNA of the CDR3: TGTGCCAGCAGCGGAACACCCACCCAGTACTTC. Amino acid sequence: CASSGTPTQYF. This sequence joins TRBV25-1 and TRBJ2-5; D gene ambiguous. Germline V gene lookup returns CDR1 MGHDK and CDR2 SYGVNS. The CDR3 is 11 amino acids. V lost 6 bases to trimming and J lost 8 bases, with 10 bases between them.

The gene calls are TRBV4-3 and TRBJ2-3, with 10 bases fitting TRBD2. CDR3 length: 16 amino acids. The V segment lost 1 base and the J segment 1 base; nucleotides outside the gene matches: 2. The germline gives CDR1 LGHNA, CDR2 YSLEER. The CDR3 spells CASSQGLAGGTDTQYF. The CDR3 nucleotides read TGCGCCAGCAGCCAAGGGCTAGCGGGGGGCACAGATACGCAGTATTTT.

This clonotype was observed a handful of times. CDR3 DNA sequence: TGTGCCAGCAGCAGACTAGCGGGAGACACAGATACGCAGTATTTT. This codes for CASSRLAGDTDTQYF. The V and J genes are TRBV6-5 and TRBJ2-3; 12 nucleotides match TRBD2. This CDR3 spans 15 amino acids. J was trimmed by 2 bases and V by 6 bases; bases with no gene match: 3. Germline V gene lookup returns CDR1 MNHEY and CDR2 SVGAGI.

The CDR3 protein is CASSLGTGVLYGYTF. The CDR3 DNA follows: TGCGCCAGCAGCCTAGGGACAGGGGTTCTCTATGGCTACACCTTC. The chain recombines TRBV5-1 with TRBJ1-2; 10 bases fit TRBD1. There are 15 residues in the CDR3. V lost 4 bases to trimming and J lost 4 bases; unmatched junction nucleotides: 7. Germline CDR1 SGHRS, CDR2 YFSETQ.

Ten or more counts support this clonotype. The chain has TRBV20-1 and TRBJ1-2, with 7 bases identical to TRBD1. The CDR3 totals 15 residues. After removal of 4 bases from V and 2 bases from J, the junction contained 10 bases not matched to a gene. The germline V gene encodes CDR1 DFQATT and CDR2 SNEGSKA (reference sequence). The CDR3 reads CSATGTAVHNYGYTF. The CDR3 bases are TGCAGTGCTACTGGGACAGCCGTTCACAACTATGGCTACACCTTC.